This T cell receptor (beta chain) was identified during a study of blood T cell repertoires in COVID-19. Study information: Samples taken during acute and convalescent COVID-19 were collected in the United States, Italy and Spain. T cells, B-cell-depleted T cells, or PBMCs supplied cDNA or gDNA.

Produced via immunoSEQ multiplex PCR; TCRdb's table is partial and in-frame only. In the table there are approximately 460,000 clones, 80% to 90% of which are singletons. V gave up 7 bases and J gave up 5 bases, with 16 bases separating them. The CDR3 has 14 residues. The germline CDR1 and CDR2 sequences are SGDLS and YYNGEE. Sequenced input: peripheral blood. The V call is TRBV9, the J call TRBJ2-1; a possible D gene is TRBD2 (5 bases). This clonotype was sampled from a man aged 18 to 35 with COVID-19, enrolled during active disease. CDR3 loop: CASCRRLGNNEQFF. DNA of the CDR3: TGTGCCAGCTGTCGGAGGCTAGGAAACAATGAGCAGTTCTTC.